The TCR beta chain described here comes from a study of control samples from healthy donors and cancer patients. The V and J ends lost 2 bases and 4 bases, in that order; junction bases with no gene match: 10. The CDR3 has 20 residues. Germline V gene data show CDR1 as LNHNV and CDR2 as YYDKDF (reference sequence). Sequencing was performed with immunoSEQ multiplex PCR; in TCRdb, only in-frame clones are kept and a portion is missing. The sample includes 70,000 to 75,000 clones, about nine tenths of them seen just once. This receptor was taken from a man between 60 and 75 years old with lung cancer. The gene calls are TRBV15 and TRBJ2-2; TRBD2 agrees at 16 bases. The specimen was PBMCs. CDR3 sequence reads: CATSRQPGLAGGPGTGELFF. CDR3 sequence (DNA): TGTGCCACCAGCAGACAACCGGGACTAGCGGGGGGGCCGGGCACCGGGGAGCTGTTTTTT.